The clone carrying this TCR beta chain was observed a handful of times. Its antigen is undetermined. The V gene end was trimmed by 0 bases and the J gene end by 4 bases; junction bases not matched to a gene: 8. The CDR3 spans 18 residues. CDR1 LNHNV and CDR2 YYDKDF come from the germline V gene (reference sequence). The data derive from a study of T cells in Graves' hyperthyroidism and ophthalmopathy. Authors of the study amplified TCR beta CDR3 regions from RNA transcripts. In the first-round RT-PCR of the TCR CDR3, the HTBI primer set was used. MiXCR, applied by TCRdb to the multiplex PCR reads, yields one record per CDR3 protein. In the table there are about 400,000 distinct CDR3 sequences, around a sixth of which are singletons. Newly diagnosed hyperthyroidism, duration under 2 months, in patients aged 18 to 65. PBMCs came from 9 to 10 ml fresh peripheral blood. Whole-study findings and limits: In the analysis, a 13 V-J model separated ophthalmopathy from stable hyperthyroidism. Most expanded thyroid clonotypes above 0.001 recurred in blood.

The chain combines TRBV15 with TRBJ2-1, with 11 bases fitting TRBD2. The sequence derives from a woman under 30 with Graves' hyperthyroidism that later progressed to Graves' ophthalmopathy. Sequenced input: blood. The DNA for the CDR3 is TGTGCCACCAGCAGAGATGGGGACGTAGCGGGAGGGTACAATGAGCAGTTCTTC. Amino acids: CATSRDGDVAGGYNEQFF.